This TCR beta chain was sequenced for a study of T-cell reconstitution after alpha-beta-depleted transplantation in children. Unique molecular identifiers were incorporated when the TCRbeta library was constructed. MiXCR, applied by TCRdb to the PCR reads, yields one record per CDR3 protein. The profile shows 150,000 to 250,000 distinct CDR3 sequences, roughly 6.5% of them singletons. This clonotype came up many times. Antigen: not known. Between the trimmed V and J ends, which lost 7 bases and 3 bases, there was a span of 16 bases. The CDR3 sequence is 16 residues long. Germline-derived CDR1 and CDR2 are SEHNR and FQNEAQ (reference sequence). Study-level findings and limits: Several hundred expanded graft clones reportedly were the source of alpha-beta T cells about two months after transplant. Recipient T cells and thymic progenitors that survived gave rise to the high TCRbeta diversity observed at day 60 in some patients. The main origin of T-cell counts and diversity one year after transplant was newly produced T cells.

The chain uses TRBV7-9 and TRBJ2-6, with D tentatively TRBD1 or TRBD2 (6 bases each). This sequence was found in a girl in the first two years of life with combined immunodeficiency, due to receive a stem cell transplant. The sequencing used PBMCs, collected before TCRalphabeta/CD19-depleted stem cell transplant. The CDR3 protein is CASTPSGGLGANVLTF. Here the CDR3 DNA reads TGTGCCAGCACCCCCAGTGGGGGGCTTGGGGCCAACGTCCTGACTTTC.